This passage covers 23 T cell receptor beta chains from one sample sequenced in a study of radiotherapy plus CTLA-4 blockade in lung cancer. The protocol was immunoSEQ multiplex PCR, while the TCRdb copy is restricted to in-frame clones and leaves out a portion. The data contain some 110,000 clones, approximately 80% of them seen just once; the ten biggest clones take up 4% to 6%. Sequences were derived from peripheral blood, sampled from a patient treated with radiotherapy plus ipilimumab. The origin of the receptors is a human donor with non-small cell lung cancer who had a partial response to radiotherapy plus ipilimumab.

Notes on this clone: This specimen includes other DNA sequences encoding the same CDR3. The V and J genes are TRBV29-1 and TRBJ1-1; 11 bases are shared with TRBD1. The junction had 12 bases not matched to a gene; V was cut back by 4 bases and J by 5 bases. CDR3 length: 16 amino acids. CDR1 and CDR2 (germline): SQVTM, ANQGSEA. The CDR3 loop is CSVGGQGVVGGTEAFF. CDR3 bases: TGCAGCGTTGGGGGACAGGGGGTGGTGGGGGGTACTGAAGCTTTCTTT.

The CDR3 sequence: CAPRRGSNQPQHF. As DNA, the CDR3 is TGTGCCCCTAGACGGGGAAGCAATCAGCCCCAGCATTTT. V usage is TRBV10-3 and J usage is TRBJ1-5; D unresolved. The germline CDR1 and CDR2 sequences are ENHRY and SYGVKD. CDR3 length: 13 residues. V gave up 11 bases and J gave up 1 base, with 12 bases separating them.

This clone appeared a few times. The chain has TRBV28 and TRBJ1-3; D is unclear. This CDR3 has 11 residues. The V and J ends lost 8 bases and 4 bases respectively, with 6 bases between them. Germline V lookup: CDR1 MDHEN, CDR2 SYDVKM. The CDR3 coding sequence is TGTGCCAGCGACTCGGGAAACACCATATATTTT. The encoded protein is CASDSGNTIYF. The entire variable domain, with the rest obtained from reference TRBV28 and TRBJ1-3, is as follows: DVKVTQSSRYLVKRTGEKVFLECVQDMDHENMFWYRQDPGLGLRLIYFSYDVKMKEKGDIPEGYSVSREKKERFSLILESASTNQTSMYLCASDSGNTIYFGEGSWLTVV.

The V call is TRBV27, the J call TRBJ1-6, with a possible D match to TRBD1 (6 bases). CDR1 is MNHEY and CDR2 is SMNVEV in the germline V gene (reference sequence). This CDR3 is 15 amino acids long. The V and J ends lost 4 bases and 7 bases respectively, with 14 bases between them. The CDR3 DNA follows: TGTGCCAGCAGTTCGGACAGATTATCCAATTCACCCCTCCACTTT. This codes for CASSSDRLSNSPLHF.

The chain is built from TRBV30 and TRBJ2-1; maybe TRBD1 (6 bases). The germline CDR1 and CDR2 sequences are GTSNPN and SVGIG (reference sequence). Deletions cut 4 bases from V and 9 bases from J, with 13 bases between. The CDR3 loop spans 12 amino acids. The CDR3 sequence is CAWTIEGVEQFF. The CDR3 region has the DNA TGTGCCTGGACCATAGAGGGGGTTGAGCAGTTCTTC.

This chain links TRBV11-2 with TRBJ1-3; 7 bases are shared with TRBD1. This CDR3 has 17 residues. The germline V gene has CDR1 SGHAT and CDR2 FQNNGV. V was clipped by 1 base and J by 2 bases; unmatched bases: 8. CDR3 nucleotides: TGTGCCAGCAGCTTAGGAAGACAGGGACCTACTGGAAACACCATATATTTT. Translated, it gives CASSLGRQGPTGNTIYF.

The chain joins TRBV5-1 to TRBJ1-1; 8 bases align to TRBD1. V shed 1 base and J 0 bases; nucleotides not matched to a gene: 2. There are 15 residues in the CDR3. Per the germline V gene, CDR1 is SGHRS and CDR2 is YFSETQ. In DNA, the CDR3 is TGCGCCAGCAGCTTGACGACAGGGGTGAACACTGAAGCTTTCTTT. Translating gives CASSLTTGVNTEAFF.

The rearrangement links TRBV6-1 to TRBJ2-1, with 7 nucleotides matching TRBD1. CDR1 MNHNS and CDR2 SASEGT come from the germline V gene. The CDR3 length is 12 residues. Trimming cost V 5 bases and J 11 bases; bases outside gene matches: 6. The CDR3 sequence is CASSTDRAKQFF. Written as DNA, the CDR3 is TGTGCCAGCAGTACAGACAGGGCTAAGCAGTTCTTC.

The V gene is TRBV2, the J gene TRBJ1-4, with TRBD1 matching 7 bases. The CDR3 is made up of 14 amino acids. After removal of 6 bases from V and 5 bases from J, the junction contained 6 bases not matched to a gene. Germline CDR1 is SNHLY and CDR2 is FYNNEI. The CDR3 DNA reads as TGTGCCAGCAGAGACAGGGTAGGGAATGAAAAACTGTTTTTT. Translating gives CASRDRVGNEKLFF.

There are many counts of this clone. The chain has TRBV6-1 and TRBJ2-1, with 10 bases aligning to TRBD2. CDR1 is MNHNS and CDR2 is SASEGT in the germline V gene. The CDR3 has 13 amino acids. V shed 8 bases, J shed 6 bases, and the junction held 4 bases outside the gene matches. This chain's CDR3 is CASRLAGANEQFF. The CDR3 bases are TGTGCCAGCCGGCTAGCGGGGGCCAATGAGCAGTTCTTC.

This clone occurred once. For the CDR3, the DNA is TGTGCCAGCAGCCTTCCAGGGTTTAATGAAAAACTGTTTTTT. This sequence encodes CASSLPGFNEKLFF. The genes are TRBV7-8 and TRBJ1-4, with D maybe TRBD1 (5 bases). The length of the CDR3 is 14 residues. Germline-derived CDR1 and CDR2 are SGHVS and FQNEAQ. V gave up 5 bases and J gave up 4 bases, with 11 bases separating them.

The chain uses TRBV7-8 and TRBJ1-2; no firm D call. CDR3 length equals 15 residues. Trimming took 5 bases from V and 6 from J, leaving 19 bases between them. The V gene's germline CDR1 is SGHVS and CDR2 FQNEAQ. CDR3 sequence reads: CASSRLTATGDGYTF. CDR3 coding DNA: TGTGCCAGCAGCCGACTTACGGCCACCGGGGATGGCTACACCTTC.

The chain uses TRBV2 and TRBJ1-2; D is undetermined. V lost 6 bases, J lost 5 bases, and 7 bases lay in between. CDR3 length equals 11 residues. Germline values: CDR1 SNHLY, CDR2 FYNNEI. The CDR3 DNA is TGTGCCAGCAGACAGAGTTATGGCTACACCTTC. It is translated as CASRQSYGYTF.

As DNA, the CDR3 is TGTGCCAGCAGTCCTTGGACAAACTACGAGCAGTACGTC. It specifies CASSPWTNYEQYV. The chain uses TRBV27 and TRBJ2-7, with a tentative D call TRBD1 (5 bases). CDR1 and CDR2 from the germline V gene are MNHEY and SMNVEV (reference sequence). V was clipped by 5 bases and J by 3 bases, with 11 bases between them. CDR3 length: 13 amino acids.

The chain employs TRBV5-1 and TRBJ2-1, with TRBD1 identical over 8 bases. This CDR3 is built from 15 residues. J was trimmed by 9 bases and V by 0 bases; bases with no gene match: 8. The V gene's germline CDR1 is SGHRS and CDR2 YFSETQ. CDR3: CASSLVGQVLGEQFF. The CDR3 nucleotides are TGCGCCAGCAGCTTGGTGGGACAGGTCTTGGGTGAGCAGTTCTTC.

V usage is TRBV30 and J usage is TRBJ1-5, with 9 bases matching TRBD1. The germline CDR1 and CDR2 sequences are GTSNPN and SVGIG (reference sequence). The J segment lost 6 bases and the V segment lost 2 bases, leaving 8 bases of the junction unmatched. The CDR3 runs to 15 residues. For the CDR3, the DNA is TGTGCCTGGAGTCTAAGACAGGGGGTAATTCAGCCCCAGCATTTT. As protein: CAWSLRQGVIQPQHF. Using reference TRBV30 and TRBJ1-5 for the parts outside the CDR3, the full variable domain is SQTIHQWPATLVQPVGSPLSLECTVEGTSNPNLYWYRQAAGRGLQLLFYSVGIGQISSEVPQNLSASRPQDRQFILSSKKLLLSDSGFYLCAWSLRQGVIQPQHFGDGTRLSIL.

V usage is TRBV9 and J usage is TRBJ2-5, with TRBD1 identical over 12 bases. With V trimmed by 4 bases and J by 5 bases, 6 bases remained unmatched. Germline V gene data show CDR1 as SGDLS and CDR2 as YYNGEE. CDR3 size: 15 residues. The CDR3 nucleotides are TGTGCCAGCAGCCTAAGGGGACAGGGGGCTGAGACCCAGTACTTC. The encoded protein is CASSLRGQGAETQYF.

DNA for the CDR3: TGCGCCAGCAGCTTACGTGTGGAACGACAGGGGGCGCCGGATACGCAGTATTTT. It is translated as CASSLRVERQGAPDTQYF. The chain has TRBV5-1 and TRBJ2-3; TRBD1 matches 10 bases. Trimming took 2 bases from V and 6 from J; bases not matched to a gene: 15. The CDR3 runs to 18 residues. Per the germline V gene, CDR1 is SGHRS and CDR2 is YFSETQ.

This clone occurred a few times. The rearrangement uses TRBV10-3 and TRBJ2-7; 8 nucleotides agree with TRBD2. Germline trimming cut 6 bases from V and 0 bases from J; bases unmatched to any gene: 7. Germline assignment: CDR1 ENHRY and CDR2 SYGVKD. The CDR3 totals 15 residues. In DNA form, the CDR3 reads TGTGCCATCAGGGAGAGCGGGAGCCCCTCCTACGAGCAGTACTTC. Residues: CAIRESGSPSYEQYF.

The chain is built from TRBV27 and TRBJ2-7; 7 bases map to TRBD1. The CDR3 is 14 residues long. The V segment lost 4 bases and the J segment 5 bases; nucleotides outside the gene matches: 8. Per the germline V gene, CDR1 is MNHEY and CDR2 is SMNVEV (reference sequence). The CDR3 nucleotides are TGTGCCAGCAGTTCGGGACAGAGGATCCACGAGCAGTACTTC. This translates into CASSSGQRIHEQYF.

This clone came up a few times. The CDR3 region is CASSLKNTEAFF. The CDR3 DNA reads as TGTGCCAGCAGCCTAAAGAACACTGAAGCTTTCTTT. The V call is TRBV7-9, the J call TRBJ1-1; D is ambiguous. Trimming removed 5 bases from V and 1 base from J, with 5 bases in between. The CDR3 runs to 12 residues. The germline V gene encodes CDR1 SEHNR and CDR2 FQNEAQ (reference sequence).

The gene calls are TRBV18 and TRBJ2-2, with 7 bases lining up with TRBD2. The CDR3 is 15 amino acids. Unmatched junction bases numbered 7, after V lost 3 bases and J lost 6 bases. Looked up from germline, CDR1 is KGHSH and CDR2 is LQKENI. DNA of the CDR3: TGTGCCAGCTCACCGGGGACGGGAGGCGCCGGGGAGCTGTTTTTT. Translating it yields CASSPGTGGAGELFF.

The chain is built from TRBV18 and TRBJ2-7, with 9 bases identical to TRBD1. Per the germline V gene, CDR1 is KGHSH and CDR2 is LQKENI. V gave up 5 bases and J gave up 6 bases; unmatched junction bases: 8. The CDR3 has 14 amino acids. CDR3 DNA: TGTGCCAGCTCAACTCCGGGGACAGGGCCCGAGCAGTACTTC. Protein: CASSTPGTGPEQYF.